This passage covers 21 T cell receptor beta chains from one sample sequenced in a study of blood T cell repertoires in COVID-19. Measured with immunoSEQ multiplex PCR; TCRdb has only the in-frame clones, and not every one. The sample lists 120,000 to 150,000 clones; 84% were seen once. The sample was peripheral blood. The receptors come from a woman aged 45-60 years in a cohort sampled during active or convalescent COVID-19.

The chain recombines TRBV30 with TRBJ1-2, with 8 bases matching TRBD1. The V segment lost 3 bases and the J segment 8 bases; nucleotides outside the gene matches: 2. Germline lookup yields CDR1 GTSNPN and CDR2 SVGIG (reference sequence). The CDR3 has 11 amino acids. Here the CDR3 reads CAWRTGAGYTF. CDR3 sequence (DNA): TGTGCCTGGAGGACAGGGGCCGGCTACACCTTC.

This clone occurred once. This chain uses TRBV7-8 with TRBJ2-4; 15 nucleotides agree with TRBD2. The CDR3 sequence is 20 residues long. After removal of 0 bases from V and 4 bases from J, the junction contained 10 bases not matched to a gene. Per germline, CDR1 SGHVS and CDR2 FQNEAQ. This chain's CDR3 is CASSLAFLGTSGGLKNIQYF. Written as DNA, the CDR3 is TGTGCCAGCAGCTTAGCTTTTCTGGGGACTAGCGGGGGGCTTAAAAACATTCAGTACTTC.

The rearrangement joins TRBV25-1 to TRBJ1-4; D is unresolved. V lost 6 bases and J lost 3, with 5 bases in between. The CDR3 consists of 12 residues. Germline loops: CDR1 MGHDK, CDR2 SYGVNS. The CDR3 DNA sequence: TGTGCCAGCAGGGCTGCTAATGAAAAACTGTTTTTT. This sequence encodes CASRAANEKLFF.

This clone is a singleton in its sample. J is TRBJ2-7 and V is TRBV12-5; 8 bases are shared with TRBD1. V lost 1 base to trimming and J lost 7 bases; unmatched junction nucleotides: 0. The CDR3 is made up of 12 amino acids. Germline V CDR1 and CDR2: LGHNT, FRNRAP. The CDR3 bases are TGTGCTAGTGGTTTGGGGGACAGGGAGCAGTACTTC. Protein: CASGLGDREQYF.

The genes are TRBV7-8 and TRBJ1-6, with 8 bases lining up with TRBD1. Germline V CDR1 and CDR2: SGHVS, FQNEAQ. The CDR3 totals 16 residues. V dropped 2 bases and J dropped 9; count of bases not matched to a gene: 9. Written as DNA, the CDR3 is TGTGCCAGCAGCTTAATTTCCGGACAGGGATCTTCACCCCTCCACTTT. Translating gives CASSLISGQGSSPLHF.

The chain is built from TRBV14 and TRBJ2-3, with 7 bases lining up with TRBD2. Germline V gene data show CDR1 as SGHDN and CDR2 as FVKESK. V shed 8 bases and J 2 bases; nucleotides not matched to a gene: 10. The CDR3 sequence is 15 residues long. The CDR3 loop reads CASPMGGRFTDTQYF. The CDR3 DNA reads as TGTGCCAGCCCGATGGGGGGGAGGTTCACAGATACGCAGTATTTT. Using reference TRBV14 and TRBJ2-3 for the parts outside the CDR3, the full variable domain is EAGVTQFPSHSVIEKGQTVTLRCDPISGHDNLYWYRRVMGKEIKFLLHFVKESKQDESGMPNNRFLAERTGGTYSTLKVQPAELEDSGVYFCASPMGGRFTDTQYFGPGTRLTVL.

V usage is TRBV5-1 and J usage is TRBJ2-7, with D hard to call. V lost 1 base, J lost 1 base, and 9 bases lay in between. CDR3 length equals 14 residues. Germline V lookup: CDR1 SGHRS, CDR2 YFSETQ. CDR3 region: CASSLRQMSYEQYF. The DNA for the CDR3 is TGCGCCAGCAGCTTGAGACAAATGTCCTACGAGCAGTACTTC.

The chain is built from TRBV5-1 and TRBJ2-2, with D perhaps matching TRBD2 (6 bases). The CDR3 has 13 residues. Trimming removed 0 bases from V and 8 bases from J, with 8 bases in between. The germline V gene encodes CDR1 SGHRS and CDR2 YFSETQ. CDR3 DNA sequence: TGCGCCAGCAGCTTGGGCGGGAAAGGGGAGCTGTTTTTT. This codes for CASSLGGKGELFF.

This chain uses TRBV6-5 with TRBJ2-5, with D tentatively TRBD2 (5 bases). The germline gives CDR1 MNHEY, CDR2 SVGAGI. This CDR3 spans 14 amino acids. The ends were cut back, 2 bases at V and 2 bases at J, with 9 bases in the middle. The CDR3 loop is CASSYGSLQETQYF. Written as DNA, the CDR3 is TGTGCCAGCAGTTACGGGAGCTTACAAGAGACCCAGTACTTC.

V usage is TRBV7-2 and J usage is TRBJ2-1; D is possibly TRBD2 (6 bases). V was cut by 5 bases and J by 10 bases, with 15 bases left in between. The CDR3 covers 13 residues. The V gene's germline CDR1 is SGHTA and CDR2 FQGNSA. In DNA, the CDR3 is TGTGCCAGCAGCCCGGGGACTGAGCGCGAGCAGTTCTTC. Its protein is CASSPGTEREQFF. The full variable domain, in which reference TRBV7-2 and TRBJ2-1 provide the parts outside the CDR3, is GAGVSQSPSNKVTEKGKDVELRCDPISGHTALYWYRQSLGQGLEFLIYFQGNSAPDKSGLPSDRFSAERTGGSVSTLTIQRTQQEDSAVYLCASSPGTEREQFFGPGTRLTVL.

This chain uses TRBV5-1 with TRBJ1-4; weak D call: TRBD1 (5 bases). The CDR3 contains 14 residues. The V and J ends lost 4 bases and 8 bases respectively, with 15 bases between them. The germline gives CDR1 SGHRS, CDR2 YFSETQ. The DNA of the CDR3 is TGCGCCAGCAGCCCCGGCCGGGGGTCGGAAAAACTGTTTTTT. This translates into CASSPGRGSEKLFF.

This chain joins TRBV7-2 and TRBJ2-7, with 7 bases identical to TRBD1. The CDR3 is made up of 15 amino acids. In germline, CDR1 is SGHTA, CDR2 FQGNSA. V shed 5 bases, J shed 0 bases, and the junction held 7 bases outside the gene matches. CDR3: CASSAQGPSSYEQYF. In nucleotides, the CDR3 is TGTGCCAGCAGCGCACAGGGGCCAAGCTCCTACGAGCAGTACTTC.

J is TRBJ1-3 and V is TRBV5-1; weak D call: TRBD1 (5 bases). V shed 4 bases and J shed 4 bases, with 15 bases lying between them. Germline V lookup: CDR1 SGHRS, CDR2 YFSETQ. This CDR3 is built from 15 residues. The CDR3 loop is CASSSDGGRGNTIYF. The CDR3 nucleotides read TGCGCCAGCAGCAGCGACGGGGGTAGAGGAAACACCATATATTTT.

This chain links TRBV6-1 with TRBJ1-3; weak D call: TRBD1 (5 bases). V was trimmed by 3 bases and J by 2 bases, leaving 11 bases between them. The germline V gene has CDR1 MNHNS and CDR2 SASEGT. The CDR3 contains 15 residues. CDR3 sequence reads: CASSELDNTGNTIYF. The CDR3 nucleotides are TGTGCCAGCAGTGAGTTGGACAATACTGGAAACACCATATATTTT.

The rearrangement joins TRBV5-1 to TRBJ2-1, with D possibly matching TRBD2 (6 bases). CDR1 SGHRS and CDR2 YFSETQ come from the germline V gene. The V end lost 0 bases, the J end lost 4 bases, and 11 bases lay between the germline ends. The length of the CDR3 is 15 residues. CDR3 in DNA: TGCGCCAGCAGCTTGGCACTAGCCCGATACAATGAGCAGTTCTTC. Protein sequence: CASSLALARYNEQFF.

This clone was found a few times. This chain connects TRBV11-2 to TRBJ2-1; 7 bases align to TRBD1. V gave up 7 bases and J gave up 1 base; unmatched junction bases: 19. Germline assignment: CDR1 SGHAT and CDR2 FQNNGV. The CDR3 consists of 19 residues. CDR3 residues: CASTRDRAVTGRSYNEQFF. CDR3 nucleotides: TGTGCCAGCACCCGCGACAGGGCGGTTACCGGTCGGTCCTACAATGAGCAGTTCTTC.

This chain links TRBV6-2 or TRBV6-3 with TRBJ2-7; the D gene is possibly TRBD1 (6 bases). CDR1 MNHEY and CDR2 SVGEGT come from the germline V gene. The ends were cut back, 6 bases at V and 3 bases at J, with 12 bases in the middle. This CDR3 is built from 13 residues. The CDR3 DNA is TGTGCCAGCAGCACACCACAGGGCTACGAGCAGTACTTC. Amino acids: CASSTPQGYEQYF.

This clone was seen once. The V call is TRBV3-1 (or the pseudogene TRBV3-2), the J call TRBJ1-2; possible D gene TRBD1, 5 bases. CDR1 and CDR2 (germline): LGHDT, YNNKEL (reference sequence). The CDR3 sequence is 14 residues long. V was cut by 6 bases and J by 0 bases, with 11 bases left in between. In DNA, the CDR3 is TGTGCCAGCAGACTCACAGGAACTAACTATGGCTACACCTTC. Its protein is CASRLTGTNYGYTF.

The gene calls are TRBV19 and TRBJ1-6; 8 bases map to TRBD1. V trimming: 3 bases; J trimming: 6 bases; junction bases outside the gene matches: 7. The germline CDR1 and CDR2 sequences are LNHDA and SQIVND (reference sequence). The CDR3 has 16 amino acids. This CDR3 reads CASSIFRGPANSPLHF. CDR3 DNA: TGTGCCAGTAGTATCTTCAGGGGGCCGGCTAATTCACCCCTCCACTTT.

The gene calls are TRBV19 and TRBJ2-7; weak D call: TRBD2 (5 bases). Trimming cost V 3 bases and J 1 base, with 10 bases left between them. The V gene's germline CDR1 is LNHDA and CDR2 SQIVND (reference sequence). The length of the CDR3 is 14 residues. The chain's CDR3 is CASSISSSSYEQYF. As DNA, the CDR3 is TGTGCCAGTAGTATTTCTAGCTCATCCTACGAGCAGTACTTC.

This chain joins TRBV7-9 and TRBJ2-5; D is unclear. V was clipped by 4 bases and J by 4 bases, with 4 bases between them. CDR3 length: 11 amino acids. The germline V gene has CDR1 SEHNR and CDR2 FQNEAQ (reference sequence). CDR3 DNA: TGTGCCAGCAGCTCCGTAGAGACCCAGTACTTC. It encodes CASSSVETQYF.